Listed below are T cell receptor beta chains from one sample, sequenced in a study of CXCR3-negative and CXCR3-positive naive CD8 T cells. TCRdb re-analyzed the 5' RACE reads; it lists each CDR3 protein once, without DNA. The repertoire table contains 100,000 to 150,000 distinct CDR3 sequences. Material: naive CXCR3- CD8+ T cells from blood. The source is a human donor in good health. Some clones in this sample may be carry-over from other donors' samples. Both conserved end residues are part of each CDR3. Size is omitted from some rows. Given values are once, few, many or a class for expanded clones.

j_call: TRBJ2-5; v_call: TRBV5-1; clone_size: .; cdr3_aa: CASSPGTSGGPLETQYF
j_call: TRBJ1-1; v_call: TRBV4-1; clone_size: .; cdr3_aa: CASSQGGGAAGTEAFF
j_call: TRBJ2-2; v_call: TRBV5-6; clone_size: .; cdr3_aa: CASSLARLAANTGELFF
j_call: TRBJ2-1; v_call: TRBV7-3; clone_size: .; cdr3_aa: CASSLTLAGDSSYNEQFF
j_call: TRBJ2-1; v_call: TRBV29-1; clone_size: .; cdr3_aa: CSVGLAGAYEQFF
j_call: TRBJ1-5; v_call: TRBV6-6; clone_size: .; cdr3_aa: CASSTREGRGRLVQPQHF
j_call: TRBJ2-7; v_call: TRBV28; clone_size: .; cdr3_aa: CASSPAGGGGTYEQYF
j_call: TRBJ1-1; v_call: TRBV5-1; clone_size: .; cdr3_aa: CASSVQGSGKSTEAFF
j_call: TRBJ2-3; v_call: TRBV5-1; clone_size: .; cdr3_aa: CASSSTPTDTQYF
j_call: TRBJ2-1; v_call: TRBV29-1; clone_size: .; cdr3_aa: CSVLGLAGGPSYNEQFF
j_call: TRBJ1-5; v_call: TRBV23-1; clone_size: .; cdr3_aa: CASRRHHPGQGACNQPQHF
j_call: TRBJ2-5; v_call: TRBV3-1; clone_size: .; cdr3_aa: CASSQGPLAVIIEETQYF
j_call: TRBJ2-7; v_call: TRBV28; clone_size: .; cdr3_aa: CASSYSGTTYEQYF
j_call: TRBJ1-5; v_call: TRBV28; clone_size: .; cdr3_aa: CASSLSGNSNQPQHF
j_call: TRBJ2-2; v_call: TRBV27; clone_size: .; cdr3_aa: CARRRKGKSNTGELFF
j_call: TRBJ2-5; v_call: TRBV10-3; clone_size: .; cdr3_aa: CAISESMPGLAGETQYF
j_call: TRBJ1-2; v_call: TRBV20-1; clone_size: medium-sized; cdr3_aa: CSARDLGGINYGYTF
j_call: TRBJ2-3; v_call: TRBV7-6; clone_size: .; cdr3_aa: CASSLISGSPDTQYF
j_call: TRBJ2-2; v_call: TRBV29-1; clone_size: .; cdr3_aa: CSVESGTGELFF
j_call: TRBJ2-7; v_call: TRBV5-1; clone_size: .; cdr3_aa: CASSLVIRDHEQYF
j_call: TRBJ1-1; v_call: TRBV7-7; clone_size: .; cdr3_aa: CASSLNRVLDTEAFF
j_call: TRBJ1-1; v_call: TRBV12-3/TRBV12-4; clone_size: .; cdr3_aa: CASSFWGTTEAFF
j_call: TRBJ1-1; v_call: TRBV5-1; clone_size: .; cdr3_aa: CASSQGQAMNTEAFF
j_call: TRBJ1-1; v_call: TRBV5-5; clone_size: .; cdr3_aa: CASSGGTTEAFF
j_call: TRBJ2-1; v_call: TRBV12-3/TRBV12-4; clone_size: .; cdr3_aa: CASSSRASGDNYNEQFF
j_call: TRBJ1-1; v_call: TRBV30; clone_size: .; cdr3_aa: CAWSPVQNTEAFF
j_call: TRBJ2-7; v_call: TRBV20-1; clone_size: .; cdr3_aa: CSAIVRGANKSAGEQYF
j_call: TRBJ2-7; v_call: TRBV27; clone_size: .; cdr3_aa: CASSARAGGLYEQYF
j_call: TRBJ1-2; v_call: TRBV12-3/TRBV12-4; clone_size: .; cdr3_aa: CASRIGTVYGYTF
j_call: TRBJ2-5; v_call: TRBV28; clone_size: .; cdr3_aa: CASSLSAREEETQYF
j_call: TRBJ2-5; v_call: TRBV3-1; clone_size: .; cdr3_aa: CASSQKRGPPGETQYF
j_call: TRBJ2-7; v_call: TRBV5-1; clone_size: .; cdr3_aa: CASSLEGTVAYEQYF
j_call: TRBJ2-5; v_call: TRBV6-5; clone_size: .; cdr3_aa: CASSYSFSTAMEETQYF
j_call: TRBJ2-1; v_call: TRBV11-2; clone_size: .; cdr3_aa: CASSWTSGSIGEQFF
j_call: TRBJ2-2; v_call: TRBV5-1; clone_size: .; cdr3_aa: CASSLPGKTGELFF
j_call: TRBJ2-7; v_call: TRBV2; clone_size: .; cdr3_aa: CASSTARNEQYF
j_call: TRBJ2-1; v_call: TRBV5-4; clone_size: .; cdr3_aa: CASSYQPGRSSYNEQFF
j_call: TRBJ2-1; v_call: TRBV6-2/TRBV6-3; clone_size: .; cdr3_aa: CASSQTEVAGAHYNEQFF
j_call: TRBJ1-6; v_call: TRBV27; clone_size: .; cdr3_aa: CASSLIGRAENSPLHF
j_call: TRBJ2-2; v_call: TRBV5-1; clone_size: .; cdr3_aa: CASSLPDRVAGELFF
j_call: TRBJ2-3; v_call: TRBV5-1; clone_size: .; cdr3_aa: CASSLVPSGGIPDTQYF
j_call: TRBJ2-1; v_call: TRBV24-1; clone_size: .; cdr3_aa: CATSLAGGGNEQFF
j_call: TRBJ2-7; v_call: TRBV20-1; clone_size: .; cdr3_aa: CSAKIVGEQYF
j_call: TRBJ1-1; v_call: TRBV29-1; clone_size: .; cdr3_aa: CSVESSSDRGYEAFF
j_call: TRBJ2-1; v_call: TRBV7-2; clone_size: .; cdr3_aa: CASSPVEAYYNEQFF
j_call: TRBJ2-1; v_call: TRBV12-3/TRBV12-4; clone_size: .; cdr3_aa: CAITGGSPRPYNEQFF
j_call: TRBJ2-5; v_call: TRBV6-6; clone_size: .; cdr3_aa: CASSYSIGSTETQYF
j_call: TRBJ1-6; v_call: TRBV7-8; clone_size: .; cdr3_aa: CASSLGPGTDSPLHF
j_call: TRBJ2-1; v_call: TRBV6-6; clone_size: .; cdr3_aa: CASSWTIGRNNEQFF
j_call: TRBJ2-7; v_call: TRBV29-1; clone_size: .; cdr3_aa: CSSQGDSYEQYF